The 23 T cell receptor beta chains below all came from one sample that was sequenced in a study of blood T cells in healthy people across ages. Through a sample-barcoded 5' primer and a J-beta primer mix, a second PCR was run for about 6 to 11 cycles. Each CDR3 protein is one row after TCRdb ran MiXCR on the 5' RACE reads. The sample carries around 940,000 distinct CDR3 sequences, roughly 51% recorded once. Sequencing input: blood. All receptors come from a woman aged 60-75 years in good health.

This chain joins TRBV7-4 and TRBJ2-3, with no clear D. V lost 5 bases and J 0 bases, leaving 15 bases between the germline ends. The CDR3 consists of 16 residues. Germline lookup yields CDR1 SGHVT and CDR2 SQSDAQ. Written as DNA, the CDR3 is TGTGCCAGCAGCATTGATGGCGGCGCGAGCACAGATACGCAGTATTTT. Translating it yields CASSIDGGASTDTQYF.

This clonotype was counted between two and nine times. The chain couples TRBV10-2 to TRBJ2-3; possible D gene TRBD1, 5 bases. The V end lost 4 bases, the J end lost 6 bases, and 11 bases lay between the germline ends. CDR1 is WSHSY and CDR2 is SAAADI in the germline V gene. This CDR3 has 13 residues. The CDR3 is CASSGGPRDTQYF. The DNA of the CDR3 is TGCGCCAGCAGTGGGGGCCCGCGGGATACGCAGTATTTT.

J is TRBJ2-4 and V is TRBV20-1; 7 nucleotides match TRBD2. J was trimmed by 4 bases and V by 6 bases; bases with no gene match: 6. The germline gives CDR1 DFQATT, CDR2 SNEGSKA (reference sequence). The CDR3 has 13 residues. CDR3: CSAPDSGKNIQYF. The CDR3 DNA follows: TGCAGTGCCCCGGATAGCGGGAAAAACATTCAGTACTTC.

V gene TRBV29-1 combines with J gene TRBJ2-1; TRBD2 aligns across 8 bases. The CDR3 covers 14 residues. CDR1 is SQVTM and CDR2 is ANQGSEA in the germline V gene. Trimming at V came to 4 bases and at J to 5 bases, leaving 7 bases not matched to a gene. The CDR3 loop reads CSVAGTRGDNEQFF. CDR3 coding DNA: TGCAGCGTTGCCGGGACTAGGGGGGACAATGAGCAGTTCTTC.

The V and J genes are TRBV7-8 and TRBJ2-7; 14 bases are shared with TRBD2. V trimming: 1 base; J trimming: 4 bases; junction bases outside the gene matches: 3. CDR3 length: 16 amino acids. Germline CDR1 and CDR2: SGHVS and FQNEAQ. The CDR3 region has the DNA TGTGCCAGCAGCTTAGGGGGACTAGCGGGAGTTTACGAGCAGTACTTC. It encodes CASSLGGLAGVYEQYF. Full variable domain (missing parts from reference TRBV7-8 and TRBJ2-7): GAGVSQSPRYKVAKRGQDVALRCDPISGHVSLFWYQQALGQGPEFLTYFQNEAQLDKSGLPSDRFFAERPEGSVSTLKIQRTQQEDSAVYLCASSLGGLAGVYEQYFGPGTRLTVT.

Many counts were recorded for this clonotype. V and J are TRBV7-2 and TRBJ2-7; tentatively, D is TRBD1 (5 bases). The V and J ends lost 5 bases and 6 bases respectively, with 14 bases between them. Germline values: CDR1 SGHTA, CDR2 FQGNSA. This CDR3 is built from 13 residues. In DNA, the CDR3 is TGTGCCAGCAGCGACGACAGATCCGCCGAGCAGTACTTC. Its translation: CASSDDRSAEQYF. The entire variable domain, with the rest obtained from reference TRBV7-2 and TRBJ2-7, is as follows: GAGVSQSPSNKVTEKGKDVELRCDPISGHTALYWYRQSLGQGLEFLIYFQGNSAPDKSGLPSDRFSAERTGGSVSTLTIQRTQQEDSAVYLCASSDDRSAEQYFGPGTRLTVT.

This clonotype has a handful of counts. The J gene is TRBJ2-7, the V gene TRBV29-1; D is uncertain. The germline V and J ends were trimmed by 1 base and 3 bases, with 13 bases remaining between them. The CDR3 consists of 14 residues. Looked up from germline, CDR1 is SQVTM and CDR2 is ANQGSEA. CDR3 sequence: CSVEVSQLGYEQYF. The CDR3 region has the DNA TGCAGCGTTGAAGTTTCTCAGCTGGGCTACGAGCAGTACTTC.

The table lists this clonotype with a few counts. This chain uses TRBV7-3 with TRBJ2-3; TRBD2 aligns across 9 bases. The V gene's germline CDR1 is SGHTA and CDR2 FQGTGA. The CDR3 is 15 residues long. After removal of 5 bases from V and 3 bases from J, the junction contained 6 bases not matched to a gene. The CDR3 DNA reads as TGTGCCAGCAGCCCCGGACTAGCGAGGACAGATACGCAGTATTTT. Encoded protein: CASSPGLARTDTQYF. Looking up the rest from reference TRBV7-3 and TRBJ2-3 gives the full variable domain: GAGVSQTPSNKVTEKGKYVELRCDPISGHTALYWYRQSLGQGPEFLIYFQGTGAADDSGLPNDRFFAVRPEGSVSTLKIQRTERGDSAVYLCASSPGLARTDTQYFGPGTRLTVL.

The chain joins TRBV7-6 to TRBJ2-7, with 7 bases that match TRBD1. V lost 3 bases and J lost 6; bases outside the gene matches: 5. The CDR3 consists of 13 residues. CDR1 is SGHVS, CDR2 FNYEAQ, per germline. The CDR3 here is CASSLDRWSEQYF. CDR3 nucleotide sequence: TGTGCCAGCAGCTTGGACAGGTGGAGCGAGCAGTACTTC.

The V gene is TRBV20-1, the J gene TRBJ2-5; D might be TRBD2 (6 bases). This CDR3 has 14 residues. V lost 6 bases and J 1 base, leaving 15 bases between the germline ends. CDR1 is DFQATT and CDR2 is SNEGSKA in the germline V gene (reference sequence). The CDR3 coding sequence is TGCAGTGCCCGGGGCGGGATCGGCCAAGAGACCCAGTACTTC. This translates into CSARGGIGQETQYF.

This clonotype was seen only once. The rearrangement uses TRBV28 and TRBJ2-5; TRBD2 matches at 11 bases. With V trimmed by 1 base and J by 5 bases, 9 bases remained unmatched. CDR1 is MDHEN and CDR2 is SYDVKM in the germline V gene. The CDR3 is 17 amino acids. The CDR3 is CASSLLTLGLAEETQYF. The CDR3 nucleotides read TGTGCCAGCAGTTTATTGACCCTGGGACTAGCGGAGGAGACCCAGTACTTC.

This clonotype was recorded at least ten times. J is TRBJ2-7 and V is TRBV5-1; no definite D call. The V end was cut by 0 bases, the J end by 1 base, with 11 bases between. CDR1 and CDR2 from the germline V gene are SGHRS and YFSETQ. This CDR3 comprises 15 residues. CDR3 sequence (DNA): TGCGCCAGCAGCTTGGAGGCAGGAAGATCCTACGAGCAGTACTTC. Translation: CASSLEAGRSYEQYF.

This clonotype was found once. An end of the junction differs from the germline gene, which may be a read error. This chain uses TRBV14 with TRBJ1-4; no definite D call. The CDR3 extends over 16 amino acids. CDR1 SGHDN and CDR2 FVKESK come from the germline V gene. CDR3 amino acids: CASSEEKKPTNEKLFF. DNA for the CDR3: TGTGCCAGCAGCGAAGAAAAAAAACCCACTAATGAAAAACTGTTTTTT.

The chain joins TRBV7-2 to TRBJ2-5, with TRBD2 matching over 8 bases. The CDR3 is made up of 16 amino acids. Germline loops: CDR1 SGHTA, CDR2 FQGNSA. The V and J ends lost 1 base and 5 bases, in that order; junction bases with no gene match: 9. This CDR3 is CASSLDVSGRTETQYF. The CDR3 DNA reads as TGTGCCAGCAGCTTAGATGTGAGCGGGAGAACGGAGACCCAGTACTTC.

The CDR3 coding sequence is TGTGCCAGCAGCTTAGCCCCGCGGGAGTTCACAGATACGCAGTATTTT. Translation gives CASSLAPREFTDTQYF. The chain links TRBV7-2 to TRBJ2-3, with 7 bases that match TRBD2. The CDR3 runs to 16 residues. V lost 0 bases and J lost 2; bases outside the gene matches: 5. Germline CDR1 SGHTA, CDR2 FQGNSA.

The table lists this clonotype with a few counts. This chain joins TRBV5-1 and TRBJ2-7; D unclear. CDR1 is SGHRS, CDR2 YFSETQ, per germline. The germline V and J ends were trimmed by 0 bases and 7 bases, with 14 bases remaining between them. CDR3 length equals 14 residues. This CDR3 reads CASSLAVGSGEQYF. DNA for the CDR3: TGCGCCAGCAGCTTGGCGGTGGGTTCGGGTGAGCAGTACTTC.

This chain uses TRBV20-1 with TRBJ2-1; maybe TRBD1 (6 bases). The V end lost 6 bases, the J end lost 1 base, and 16 bases lay between the germline ends. In germline, CDR1 is DFQATT, CDR2 SNEGSKA (reference sequence). This CDR3 spans 15 amino acids. CDR3 protein: CSAPPGAGSYNEQFF. CDR3 DNA: TGCAGTGCCCCCCCAGGGGCCGGGTCCTACAATGAGCAGTTCTTC.

CDR3: CSASFGAGYGYTF. The CDR3, as DNA: TGCAGTGCTAGTTTCGGGGCTGGCTATGGCTACACCTTC. This chain joins TRBV20-1 and TRBJ1-2; tentative D call: TRBD1 (5 bases). Germline values: CDR1 DFQATT, CDR2 SNEGSKA (reference sequence). The CDR3 contains 13 residues. V was shortened by 3 bases and J by 4 bases, with 12 bases between the two germline ends.

This clonotype was recorded only once. Mismatch with germline at one junction end may stem from a read error. The genes are TRBV28 and TRBJ2-3, with 8 bases fitting TRBD1. The length of the CDR3 is 15 residues. Germline CDR1 is MDHEN and CDR2 is SYDVKM. CDR3 residues: CASSPSDRATGTQYF. The CDR3 bases are TGTGCCAGCAGTCCGTCGGACAGGGCAACAGGTACGCAGTATTTT.

This chain connects TRBV28 to TRBJ2-7; the D is unclear. Germline V CDR1 and CDR2: MDHEN, SYDVKM. The V and J ends lost 10 bases and 3 bases respectively, with 19 bases between them. The CDR3 sequence is 14 residues long. The CDR3 protein is CAITPGGPYYEQYF. The DNA of the CDR3 is TGTGCCATTACTCCCGGTGGGCCTTACTACGAGCAGTACTTC.

The J gene is TRBJ1-2, the V gene TRBV2; tentative D call: TRBD1 (5 bases). CDR1 SNHLY and CDR2 FYNNEI come from the germline V gene. Trimming removed 3 bases from V and 3 bases from J, with 14 bases in between. This CDR3 comprises 15 residues. CDR3 sequence: CASSEVRVGDYGYTF. For the CDR3, the DNA is TGTGCCAGCAGTGAGGTCAGGGTGGGGGACTATGGCTACACCTTC.

This chain links TRBV18 with TRBJ2-7; TRBD1 is a possible D gene (5 bases). The CDR3 sequence is 13 residues long. Trimming took 7 bases from V and 0 from J, leaving 10 bases between them. The germline gives CDR1 KGHSH, CDR2 LQKENI. Here the CDR3 DNA reads TGTGCCAGCTTACAGGAAAGCTCCTACGAGCAGTACTTC. It codes for CASLQESSYEQYF.

J is TRBJ2-1 and V is TRBV5-5; D gene ambiguous. Germline-derived CDR1 and CDR2 are SGHKS and YYEKEE (reference sequence). The CDR3 has 16 amino acids. V was clipped by 4 bases and J by 2 bases, with 16 bases between them. CDR3 in DNA: TGTGCCAGCAGCCGGAATGTTGGGGAACCCTACAATGAGCAGTTCTTC. Its protein product is CASSRNVGEPYNEQFF.